A single sample gave rise to the 19 T cell receptor beta chains below, sequenced in a study of beta chain features in type 1 diabetes. Sequenced material consisted of expressed TCRB transcripts (all of the isolated RNA was reverse transcribed). Measured with immunoSEQ multiplex PCR; TCRdb has only the in-frame clones, and not every one. The sample yields approximately 250,000 clones, around 15% seen once. Study-level points and caveats: Significant though moderate, a shortening of TCRB CDR3s appeared in all four CD4+ subsets of Type 1 diabetes patients.

No antigen is known for these receptors. Specimen: naive CD4+ T cells from blood. These receptors all come from a man aged 25 to 40 with type 1 diabetes.

There are a few counts of this clone. CDR3 sequence (DNA): TGTGCCAGCAGCAAACTTGGAGGGGGCAATCAGCCCCAGCATTTT. Translated: CASSKLGGGNQPQHF. The rearrangement joins TRBV21-1 to TRBJ1-5. TRBV21-1 is shown as a pseudogene. The CDR3 loop spans 15 amino acids.

This chain links TRBV30 with TRBJ2-7; TRBD2 is a possible D gene (6 bases). There are 15 residues in the CDR3. The V gene lost 5 bases and the J gene lost 4 bases, with 21 bases spanning the gap. Germline CDR1 reads GTSNPN; CDR2 reads SVGIG (reference sequence). In DNA, the CDR3 is TGTGCCTGGGGACCGACGGGAGCCTCCCAGTACGAGCAGTACTTC. Amino acid sequence: CAWGPTGASQYEQYF.

V gene TRBV9 combines with J gene TRBJ1-2; 7 bases align to TRBD1. Germline V gene data show CDR1 as SGDLS and CDR2 as YYNGEE. There are 13 residues in the CDR3. Losses at the gene ends were 4 bases for V and 8 bases for J; bases not matched to a gene: 8. The CDR3 DNA is TGTGCCAGCAGCCCTTTGACAGGGCAAGGCTACACCTTC. This translates into CASSPLTGQGYTF.

The sample holds a few counts of this clone. The rearrangement joins TRBV18 to TRBJ2-7, with 12 bases fitting TRBD2. Germline V gene data show CDR1 as KGHSH and CDR2 as LQKENI. This CDR3 spans 19 amino acids. The V and J ends lost 2 bases and 0 bases, in that order; junction bases with no gene match: 11. CDR3 protein: CASSPSGLRTSGNSYEQYF. The CDR3 bases are TGTGCCAGCTCACCATCGGGTCTTCGGACTAGCGGGAACTCCTACGAGCAGTACTTC.

About this clone: In the same sample, other DNA sequences code for this CDR3. The V and J genes are TRBV18 and TRBJ1-1; no clear D. Trimming took off 2 bases at V and 0 bases at J, with 4 bases between the two ends. Germline V lookup: CDR1 KGHSH, CDR2 LQKENI. There are 13 residues in the CDR3. CDR3 in amino acids: CASSPGLNTEAFF. Written as DNA, the CDR3 is TGTGCCAGCTCACCAGGGTTGAACACTGAAGCTTTCTTT.

This chain connects TRBV29-1 to TRBJ1-3; 9 nucleotides match TRBD1. Unmatched junction bases numbered 5, after V lost 4 bases and J lost 4 bases. Germline-derived CDR1 and CDR2 are SQVTM and ANQGSEA. The CDR3 has 14 residues. The CDR3 loop is CSVGGTGTGNTIYF. The CDR3 bases are TGCAGCGTTGGTGGGACAGGGACCGGAAACACCATATATTTT.

The rearrangement joins TRBV20-1 to TRBJ2-7; no clear D gene. Germline V lookup: CDR1 DFQATT, CDR2 SNEGSKA (reference sequence). V gave up 6 bases and J gave up 7 bases, with 13 bases separating them. The CDR3 consists of 11 residues. Here the CDR3 DNA reads TGCAGTGCCCCCTCAGTGCTTGAGCAGTACTTC. This translates into CSAPSVLEQYF.

This clone was detected only a few times. The genes are TRBV7-8 and TRBJ2-7, with 12 bases fitting TRBD2. Germline-derived CDR1 and CDR2 are SGHVS and FQNEAQ. The CDR3 loop spans 16 amino acids. With 4 bases clipped from V and 3 bases from J, the junction kept 7 bases outside the gene matches. The CDR3 sequence is CASSSQTSGSFYEQYF. CDR3 coding DNA: TGTGCCAGCAGCTCCCAGACTAGCGGGAGTTTCTACGAGCAGTACTTC. The whole variable domain, remainder taken from reference TRBV7-8 and TRBJ2-7, is GAGVSQSPRYKVAKRGQDVALRCDPISGHVSLFWYQQALGQGPEFLTYFQNEAQLDKSGLPSDRFFAERPEGSVSTLKIQRTQQEDSAVYLCASSSQTSGSFYEQYFGPGTRLTVT.

The V gene is TRBV28, the J gene TRBJ1-2, with D perhaps TRBD1 (6 bases). The germline CDR1 and CDR2 sequences are MDHEN and SYDVKM. This CDR3 region has 12 residues. Trimming shortened V by 4 bases and J by 3 bases, and 6 bases separated the two germline ends. The CDR3 reads CASSWTDYGYTF. The CDR3 region has the DNA TGTGCCAGCAGTTGGACAGACTATGGCTACACCTTC.

The chain has TRBV4-1 and TRBJ2-7, with 9 bases identical to TRBD2. The CDR3 covers 15 residues. CDR1 and CDR2 (germline): MGHRA, YSYEKL. J gave up 3 bases and V 2 bases, and 5 bases lay outside the gene matches. This chain's CDR3 is CASSQFSGSSYEQYF. CDR3 nucleotides: TGCGCCAGCAGCCAATTTAGCGGGAGTAGCTACGAGCAGTACTTC.

The sample holds a few counts of this clone. The J gene is TRBJ2-2, the V gene TRBV29-1; D uncertain. The CDR3 has 14 amino acids. The germline gives CDR1 SQVTM, CDR2 ANQGSEA. Trimming removed 7 bases from V and 0 bases from J, with 12 bases in between. The CDR3 protein is CSGLWRANTGELFF. CDR3 DNA: TGCAGCGGCCTCTGGCGAGCGAACACCGGGGAGCTGTTTTTT.

The chain joins TRBV7-2 to TRBJ2-7, with D maybe TRBD1 (6 bases). The germline gives CDR1 SGHTA, CDR2 FQGNSA. Between the trimmed V and J ends, which lost 2 bases and 3 bases, there was a span of 11 bases. This CDR3 has 14 residues. The DNA for the CDR3 is TGTGCCAGCAGCTTAAACAGGGATAGCTACGAGCAGTACTTC. Its protein product is CASSLNRDSYEQYF.

This clone was counted only a few times. The chain uses TRBV4-1 and TRBJ2-5; TRBD1 matches 9 bases. Germline trimming cut 4 bases from V and 4 bases from J; bases unmatched to any gene: 1. The germline CDR1 and CDR2 sequences are MGHRA and YSYEKL. The CDR3 totals 13 residues. Here the CDR3 reads CASSPTGGETQYF. The DNA of the CDR3 is TGCGCCAGCAGCCCGACAGGGGGAGAGACCCAGTACTTC.

This clone was seen only a few times. V and J are TRBV7-9 and TRBJ1-1; D is unclear. Trimming shortened V by 3 bases and J by 1 base, and 6 bases separated the two germline ends. The CDR3 sequence is 13 residues long. CDR1 is SEHNR, CDR2 FQNEAQ, per germline (reference sequence). CDR3 sequence (DNA): TGTGCCAGCAGCTTCGACGGGAACACTGAAGCTTTCTTT. Its translation: CASSFDGNTEAFF.

This clone turned up a few times. J is TRBJ2-3 and V is TRBV7-9; D call uncertain. V lost 0 bases and J 0 bases, leaving 10 bases between the germline ends. Germline V CDR1 and CDR2: SEHNR, FQNEAQ (reference sequence). The CDR3 has 16 amino acids. CDR3 residues: CASSLATRASTDTQYF. For the CDR3, the DNA is TGTGCCAGCAGCTTAGCGACCCGGGCTAGCACAGATACGCAGTATTTT.

V and J are TRBV5-4 and TRBJ2-7, with D tentatively TRBD2 (6 bases). Germline V gene lookup returns CDR1 SGHNT and CDR2 YYREEE (reference sequence). V lost 4 bases, J lost 3 bases, and 17 bases lay in between. The CDR3 loop spans 15 amino acids. In DNA form, the CDR3 reads TGTGCCAGCAGCCCCGGAGGAGGGACCCGCTACGAGCAGTACTTC. This gives the protein CASSPGGGTRYEQYF.

The J gene is TRBJ2-3, the V gene TRBV7-9, with D perhaps TRBD1 (6 bases). Trimming left V 10 bases short and J 1 base short, with 12 bases between. CDR1 is SEHNR and CDR2 is FQNEAQ in the germline V gene (reference sequence). The CDR3 spans 13 residues. Here the CDR3 DNA reads TGTGCCATCAGAACAGGGCGCACAGATACGCAGTATTTT. It is translated as CAIRTGRTDTQYF. The full variable domain, completed using reference TRBV7-9 and TRBJ2-3, is DTGVSQNPRHKITKRGQNVTFRCDPISEHNRLYWYRQTLGQGPEFLTYFQNEAQLEKSRLLSDRFSAERPKGSFSTLEIQRTEQGDSAMYLCAIRTGRTDTQYFGPGTRLTVL.

The chain links TRBV29-1 to TRBJ2-3, with D hard to call. The CDR3 is made up of 13 amino acids. In germline, CDR1 is SQVTM, CDR2 ANQGSEA. The V end was cut by 3 bases, the J end by 2 bases, with 9 bases between. CDR3 in DNA: TGCAGCGTTGATTCGGCGAACACAGATACGCAGTATTTT. This sequence encodes CSVDSANTDTQYF.

The V gene is TRBV30, the J gene TRBJ1-2; D unresolved. The CDR3 extends over 13 amino acids. Looked up from germline, CDR1 is GTSNPN and CDR2 is SVGIG (reference sequence). Trimming took off 0 bases at V and 8 bases at J, with 13 bases between the two ends. CDR3 DNA: TGTGCCTGGAGTGTAACCCCATTAGGCGGCTACACCTTC. This codes for CAWSVTPLGGYTF.